These 28 T cell receptor beta chains originate from one sample sequenced in a study of beta chain features in type 1 diabetes. Study-wide findings and caveats: Type 1 diabetes patients had moderately but significantly shorter TCRB CDR3s in all four CD4+ subsets.

Antigen specificity for these receptors is unknown. cDNA synthesis used the whole RNA isolate, giving expressed TCRB sequences. Measured with immunoSEQ multiplex PCR; TCRdb has only the in-frame clones, and not every one. The sample lists a few hundred thousand clones; approximately 25% were seen once. The material sequenced was naive CD4+ T cells from blood. Every receptor here comes from a woman aged 30 to 39 with type 1 diabetes.

The chain links TRBV2 to TRBJ2-2, with TRBD2 as a possible D gene (6 bases). The ends were cut back, 7 bases at V and 5 bases at J, with 11 bases in the middle. This CDR3 has 13 residues. Germline V lookup: CDR1 SNHLY, CDR2 FYNNEI. The CDR3 nucleotides are TGTGCCAGCAATAGGGGAGGTACCGGGGAGCTGTTTTTT. The encoded protein is CASNRGGTGELFF. Drawing the rest from reference TRBV2 and TRBJ2-2, the complete variable domain is EPEVTQTPSHQVTQMGQEVILRCVPISNHLYFYWYRQILGQKVEFLVSFYNNEISEKSEIFDDQFSVERPDGSNFTLKIRSTKLEDSAMYFCASNRGGTGELFFGEGSRLTVL.

The chain has TRBV30 and TRBJ1-5; possibly TRBD1 for D (6 bases). This CDR3 is built from 13 residues. Germline lookup yields CDR1 GTSNPN and CDR2 SVGIG (reference sequence). The V end was cut by 2 bases, the J end by 7 bases, with 12 bases between. The CDR3 reads CAWSKGGDQPQHF. The CDR3 DNA is TGTGCCTGGAGTAAAGGGGGGGACCAGCCCCAGCATTTT. The full variable domain, with the rest looked up from reference TRBV30 and TRBJ1-5, is SQTIHQWPATLVQPVGSPLSLECTVEGTSNPNLYWYRQAAGRGLQLLFYSVGIGQISSEVPQNLSASRPQDRQFILSSKKLLLSDSGFYLCAWSKGGDQPQHFGDGTRLSIL.

The V and J genes are TRBV15 and TRBJ1-1, with a possible D match to TRBD1 (6 bases). V was clipped by 1 base and J by 1 base, with 13 bases between them. The CDR3 length is 16 residues. Looked up from germline, CDR1 is LNHNV and CDR2 is YYDKDF (reference sequence). CDR3 sequence (DNA): TGTGCCACCAGCAGAGGCTCGGACAGAAAGAACACTGAAGCTTTCTTT. Translation: CATSRGSDRKNTEAFF.

This chain links TRBV29-1 with TRBJ2-1, with TRBD2 matching 8 bases. CDR1 and CDR2 (germline): SQVTM, ANQGSEA. This CDR3 region has 15 residues. The junction had 11 bases not matched to a gene; V was cut back by 4 bases and J by 6 bases. CDR3 protein: CSVVLPGGPVNEQFF. The CDR3 DNA reads as TGCAGCGTTGTTTTGCCGGGAGGGCCGGTCAATGAGCAGTTCTTC.

The V gene is TRBV2, the J gene TRBJ2-5; D might be TRBD2 (5 bases). The CDR3 totals 13 residues. Germline CDR1 is SNHLY and CDR2 is FYNNEI. V was clipped by 6 bases and J by 5 bases, with 13 bases between them. The CDR3 region has the DNA TGTGCCAGCAGCTACGACTACGGGGAGACCCAGTACTTC. Translating it yields CASSYDYGETQYF.

V gene TRBV4-2 combines with J gene TRBJ2-5; 9 bases line up with TRBD2. The CDR3 consists of 17 residues. The V gene end was trimmed by 1 base and the J gene end by 2 bases; junction bases not matched to a gene: 8. The germline CDR1 and CDR2 sequences are LGHNA and YNFKEQ. In DNA form, the CDR3 reads TGTGCCAGCAGCCAAGGAGGTAGCGGGAGTAGGCAAGAGACCCAGTACTTC. It yields the protein CASSQGGSGSRQETQYF.

The chain combines TRBV5-1 with TRBJ1-4; D possibly corresponds to TRBD1 (5 bases). The CDR3 covers 14 residues. Germline CDR1 is SGHRS and CDR2 is YFSETQ. Trimming stripped 0 bases from V and 5 bases from J, with 8 bases between. CDR3 region: CASSLEGYNEKLFF. CDR3 nucleotides: TGCGCCAGCAGCTTGGAGGGGTACAATGAAAAACTGTTTTTT.

J is TRBJ1-1 and V is TRBV29-1; 7 nucleotides agree with TRBD1. The CDR3 is made up of 15 amino acids. The V gene end was trimmed by 3 bases and the J gene end by 4 bases; junction bases not matched to a gene: 11. Germline CDR1 reads SQVTM; CDR2 reads ANQGSEA. CDR3 in amino acids: CSVDLQGVGGTEAFF. The CDR3 DNA sequence: TGCAGCGTTGATCTTCAGGGGGTAGGTGGCACTGAAGCTTTCTTT.

This clone was counted a few times. This sequence joins TRBV30 and TRBJ2-1, with 8 positions matching TRBD2. V lost 5 bases, J lost 8 bases, and 8 bases stayed unmatched. Germline assignment: CDR1 GTSNPN and CDR2 SVGIG (reference sequence). The CDR3 loop spans 13 amino acids. The CDR3 loop is CAWAWRGEDEQFF. The CDR3 DNA reads as TGTGCCTGGGCCTGGCGGGGGGAGGATGAGCAGTTCTTC.

J is TRBJ2-4 and V is TRBV30, with 8 nucleotides matching TRBD1. Germline trimming cut 0 bases from V and 3 bases from J; bases unmatched to any gene: 22. CDR3 length: 21 amino acids. Germline loops: CDR1 GTSNPN, CDR2 SVGIG (reference sequence). The CDR3 DNA reads TGTGCCTGGAGTGTAACCGGCACCCTCGGCAGGGGGCATTTGGTCAAAAACATTCAGTACTTC. It is translated as CAWSVTGTLGRGHLVKNIQYF.

This clone has only a few counts. The J gene is TRBJ2-7, the V gene TRBV7-2; D call uncertain. The germline gives CDR1 SGHTA, CDR2 FQGNSA. There are 13 residues in the CDR3. V lost 1 base and J 4 bases, leaving 8 bases between the germline ends. CDR3 sequence: CASSLGLRYEQYF. Here the CDR3 DNA reads TGTGCCAGCAGCTTAGGACTTCGATACGAGCAGTACTTC.

This clone was seen a handful of times. This chain joins TRBV28 and TRBJ1-3; the D is unclear. The CDR3 runs 13 residues. Per the germline V gene, CDR1 is MDHEN and CDR2 is SYDVKM. V dropped 10 bases and J dropped 3 bases, with 13 bases sitting between them. This CDR3 reads CATHQDYGNTIYF. The CDR3 DNA follows: TGTGCCACCCACCAGGACTATGGAAACACCATATATTTT.

The chain combines TRBV9 with TRBJ1-1, with 10 bases aligning to TRBD1. In germline, CDR1 is SGDLS, CDR2 YYNGEE. Unmatched junction bases numbered 4, after V lost 6 bases and J lost 5 bases. The length of the CDR3 is 13 residues. The CDR3 loop reads CASKRTGGTEAFF. The DNA for the CDR3 is TGTGCCAGCAAAAGGACAGGGGGAACTGAAGCTTTCTTT.

The chain employs TRBV5-1 and TRBJ1-1; TRBD1 matches at 10 bases. Germline V gene lookup returns CDR1 SGHRS and CDR2 YFSETQ. The J segment lost 3 bases and the V segment lost 4 bases, leaving 6 bases of the junction unmatched. The CDR3 has 15 residues. CDR3: CASSQGQGRDTEAFF. The CDR3 coding sequence is TGCGCCAGCAGCCAGGGACAGGGGCGGGACACTGAAGCTTTCTTT.

This clone showed up just a few times. The sample has other DNA sequences that encode this CDR3 too. The rearrangement uses TRBV9 and TRBJ2-5, with TRBD1 matching 11 bases. The CDR3 is 15 amino acids. The J segment lost 2 bases and the V segment lost 2 bases, leaving 2 bases of the junction unmatched. Germline CDR1 SGDLS, CDR2 YYNGEE. The CDR3 sequence is CASSVGTGGQETQYF. CDR3 nucleotide sequence: TGTGCCAGCAGCGTCGGGACAGGGGGACAAGAGACCCAGTACTTC.

This clone was detected only a few times. Other nucleotide sequences in the sample specify the same CDR3. The rearrangement uses TRBV29-1 and TRBJ2-7, with D perhaps TRBD2 (5 bases). CDR1 is SQVTM, CDR2 ANQGSEA, per germline. Trimming shortened V by 4 bases and J by 2 bases, and 6 bases separated the two germline ends. The CDR3 length is 11 residues. CDR3 coding DNA: TGCAGCGTTGCGGAGGCCTACGAGCAGTACTTC. Translating gives CSVAEAYEQYF.

V is TRBV7-9 and J is TRBJ2-7; D remains unclear. There are 12 residues in the CDR3. Deletions cut 2 bases from V and 2 bases from J, with 4 bases between. Germline V gene lookup returns CDR1 SEHNR and CDR2 FQNEAQ (reference sequence). CDR3 region: CASSLFAYEQYF. The CDR3 coding sequence is TGTGCCAGCAGCTTATTCGCCTACGAGCAGTACTTC.

There are a few counts of this clone. The chain carries TRBV29-1 and TRBJ1-1, with D perhaps TRBD1 (5 bases). V was cut by 7 bases and J by 0 bases, with 12 bases left in between. The CDR3 has 13 amino acids. From germline, CDR1 is SQVTM and CDR2 ANQGSEA. The CDR3 DNA sequence: TGCAGCGCGGCTACGGACATGAACACTGAAGCTTTCTTT. This gives the protein CSAATDMNTEAFF.

The gene calls are TRBV4-2 and TRBJ2-5; no reliable D call. CDR1 and CDR2 (germline): LGHNA, YNFKEQ. The CDR3 spans 14 residues. V was trimmed by 1 base and J by 0 bases, leaving 6 bases between them. The DNA of the CDR3 is TGTGCCAGCAGCCAAGCCGAGTACCAAGAGACCCAGTACTTC. Its protein is CASSQAEYQETQYF.

This clone was observed a handful of times. As DNA, the CDR3 is TGTGCCAGCAGCCCTAACGTCCTGACTAGCACAGATACGCAGTATTTT. It codes for CASSPNVLTSTDTQYF. V and J are TRBV7-3 and TRBJ2-3; D not certain. Germline CDR1 reads SGHTA; CDR2 reads FQGTGA. Trimming removed 5 bases from V and 0 bases from J, with 15 bases in between. The CDR3 sequence is 16 residues long.

The chain carries TRBV27 and TRBJ2-6, with 8 nucleotides matching TRBD2. V lost 3 bases, J lost 0 bases, and 7 bases stayed unmatched. Germline assignment: CDR1 MNHEY and CDR2 SMNVEV (reference sequence). The CDR3 consists of 18 residues. This CDR3 reads CASSFSGTRFSGANVLTF. DNA for the CDR3: TGTGCCAGCAGTTTTTCCGGGACTAGGTTCTCTGGGGCCAACGTCCTGACTTTC.

This sequence joins TRBV5-1 and TRBJ2-3; D unresolved. This CDR3 is built from 13 residues. Trimming stripped 1 base from V and 9 bases from J, with 12 bases between. The germline gives CDR1 SGHRS, CDR2 YFSETQ. The CDR3 nucleotides are TGCGCCAGCAGCTTGTTGGTAGCAAGGACGCAGTATTTT. Protein sequence: CASSLLVARTQYF.

This clone was detected a few times. The chain has TRBV4-1 and TRBJ2-7, with D perhaps TRBD1 (6 bases). Germline V gene lookup returns CDR1 MGHRA and CDR2 YSYEKL. This CDR3 comprises 15 residues. The V and J ends lost 0 bases and 4 bases respectively, with 13 bases between them. The CDR3 DNA reads as TGCGCCAGCAGCCAAGATCTGGACAGTCCATACGAGCAGTACTTC. It specifies CASSQDLDSPYEQYF.

The chain has TRBV7-8 and TRBJ2-3; D is uncertain. The CDR3 contains 14 residues. Trimming took off 1 base at V and 0 bases at J, with 5 bases between the two ends. Germline V gives CDR1 SGHVS, CDR2 FQNEAQ. The CDR3 coding sequence is TGTGCCAGCAGCTTAGTAATCAGCACAGATACGCAGTATTTT. Its protein product is CASSLVISTDTQYF.

This clone turned up a few times. V gene TRBV28 combines with J gene TRBJ2-3; TRBD1 might be the D (5 bases). Germline V gives CDR1 MDHEN, CDR2 SYDVKM. The V and J ends lost 6 bases and 0 bases respectively, with 10 bases between them. The CDR3 is made up of 14 amino acids. The DNA of the CDR3 is TGTGCCAGCAGAGGGGAACCTAGCACAGATACGCAGTATTTT. Encoded protein: CASRGEPSTDTQYF.

This clone was seen a handful of times. This sequence joins TRBV29-1 and TRBJ1-5; weak D call: TRBD1 (5 bases). V was shortened by 5 bases and J by 2 bases, with 13 bases between the two germline ends. Germline CDR1 reads SQVTM; CDR2 reads ANQGSEA. The CDR3 contains 14 residues. CDR3 amino acids: CSVQGSGGNQPQHF. The CDR3 DNA reads TGCAGCGTTCAGGGCAGCGGGGGCAATCAGCCCCAGCATTTT.

The table lists this clone with a count of one. The gene calls are TRBV30 and TRBJ2-7, with D perhaps TRBD2 (6 bases). The CDR3 is 14 amino acids. Germline V lookup: CDR1 GTSNPN, CDR2 SVGIG (reference sequence). V was shortened by 1 base and J by 6 bases, with 16 bases between the two germline ends. The CDR3 bases are TGTGCCTGGAGTGGCAGACTAGGCTCGAGCGAGCAGTACTTC. Its translation is CAWSGRLGSSEQYF.

The CDR3 coding sequence is TGTGCCAGCAGCCTAACTAGCGGCACCGGGGAGCTGTTTTTT. Encoded protein: CASSLTSGTGELFF. This chain links TRBV11-1 with TRBJ2-2; TRBD2 aligns across 8 bases. Germline lookup yields CDR1 SGHAT and CDR2 FQDESV (reference sequence). CDR3 length equals 14 residues. The V and J ends lost 5 bases and 4 bases, in that order; junction bases with no gene match: 3.